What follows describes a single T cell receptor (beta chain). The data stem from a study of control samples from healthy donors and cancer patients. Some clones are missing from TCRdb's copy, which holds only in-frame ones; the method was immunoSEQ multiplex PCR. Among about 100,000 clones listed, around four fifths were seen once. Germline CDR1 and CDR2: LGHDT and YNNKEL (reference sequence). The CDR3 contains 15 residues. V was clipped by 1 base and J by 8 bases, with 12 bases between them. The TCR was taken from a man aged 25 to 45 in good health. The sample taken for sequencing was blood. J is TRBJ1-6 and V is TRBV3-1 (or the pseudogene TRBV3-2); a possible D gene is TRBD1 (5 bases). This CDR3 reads CASSQGAQGYSPLHF. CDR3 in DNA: TGTGCCAGCAGCCAAGGGGCCCAGGGTTATTCACCCCTCCACTTT.